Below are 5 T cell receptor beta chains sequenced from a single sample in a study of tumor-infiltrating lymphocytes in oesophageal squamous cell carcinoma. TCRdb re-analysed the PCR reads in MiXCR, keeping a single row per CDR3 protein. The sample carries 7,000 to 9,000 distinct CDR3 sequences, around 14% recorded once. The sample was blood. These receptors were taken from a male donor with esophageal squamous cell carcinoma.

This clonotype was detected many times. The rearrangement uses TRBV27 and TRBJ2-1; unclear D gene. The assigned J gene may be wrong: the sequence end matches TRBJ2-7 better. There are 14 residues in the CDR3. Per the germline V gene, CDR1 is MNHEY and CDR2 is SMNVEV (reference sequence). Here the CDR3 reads CASKALAGSYEQYF. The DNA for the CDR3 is TGTGCCAGCAAAGCCCTGGCAGGATCCTACGAGCAGTACTTC.

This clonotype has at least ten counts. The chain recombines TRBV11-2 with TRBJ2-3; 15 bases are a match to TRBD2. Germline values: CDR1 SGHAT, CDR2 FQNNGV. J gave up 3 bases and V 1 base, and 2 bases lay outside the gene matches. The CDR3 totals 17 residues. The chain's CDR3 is CASSLGTSGGVTDTQYF. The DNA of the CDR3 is TGTGCCAGCAGCTTAGGGACTAGCGGGGGGGTTACAGATACGCAGTATTTT.

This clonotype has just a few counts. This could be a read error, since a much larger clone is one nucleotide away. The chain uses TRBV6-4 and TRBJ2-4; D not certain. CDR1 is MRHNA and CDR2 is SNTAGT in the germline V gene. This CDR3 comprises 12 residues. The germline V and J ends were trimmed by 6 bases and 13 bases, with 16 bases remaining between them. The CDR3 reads CASRAAYNEQYF. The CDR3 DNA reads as TGTGCCAGCAGGGCGGCGTACAATGAGCAGTACTTC.

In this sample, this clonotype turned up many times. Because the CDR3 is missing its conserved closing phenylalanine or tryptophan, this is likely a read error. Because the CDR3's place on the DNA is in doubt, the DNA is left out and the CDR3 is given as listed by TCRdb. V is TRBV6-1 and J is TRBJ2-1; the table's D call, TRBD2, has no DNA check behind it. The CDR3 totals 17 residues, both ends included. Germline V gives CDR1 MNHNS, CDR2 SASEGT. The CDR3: CASSERGRGNSPLHFGN.

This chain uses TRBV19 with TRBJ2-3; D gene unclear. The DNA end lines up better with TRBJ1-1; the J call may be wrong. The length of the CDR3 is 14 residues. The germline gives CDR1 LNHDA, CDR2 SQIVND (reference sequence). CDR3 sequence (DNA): TGTGCCAGTAAAACTAAGAGGGTCATGGCTGAAGCTTTCTTT. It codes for CASKTKRVMAEAFF.